This record looks at one T cell receptor (beta chain) sequence and its context. This sample was included in a study of T cell responses to AZD1222 COVID-19 vaccine. Only in-frame clones appear in the TCRdb table, and some are missing; sequencing was by immunoSEQ multiplex PCR. The sample comprises about 97,000 clones, about 89% of which are singletons, and 6.5% to 8% rests with the top ten. The CDR3 totals 17 residues. From germline, CDR1 is SGHTA and CDR2 FQGNSA. Trimming took 1 base from V and 0 from J; bases not matched to a gene: 6. The material sequenced was peripheral blood, taken on day 0 of AZD1222 vaccination. The origin of this receptor is an adult in good health. The rearrangement uses TRBV7-2 and TRBJ2-7; TRBD1 matches at 10 bases. CDR3 amino acids: CASSLGGQGPSSYEQYF. CDR3 DNA sequence: TGTGCCAGCAGCTTAGGGGGACAGGGGCCGAGCTCCTACGAGCAGTACTTC.